This T cell receptor beta chain was sequenced in a study of brain metastases from non-small cell lung cancer. TCRdb keeps only in-frame clones here, not all; method: immunoSEQ multiplex PCR. The profile shows 7,500 to 8,000 clones, 85% of them singletons. Notes on this clone: Its antigen is undetermined.

Trimming took 4 bases from V and 6 from J; bases not matched to a gene: 7. The CDR3 covers 14 residues. Germline lookup yields CDR1 SGHRS and CDR2 YFSETQ. Study conclusions and caveats: Metastases had sparse T cells but largely shared repertoires with primaries. Compared with their matched primary tumors, about 64% of brain metastases showed expanded T-cell clones. T-cell infiltration was lower in brain metastases than primaries (P < 0.001).

J is TRBJ2-3 and V is TRBV5-1; TRBD1 aligns across 8 bases. Sample: primary lung tumor tissue. The clonotype was recovered from a donor at least 40 years old with non-small cell lung cancer. CDR3 bases: TGCGCCAGCAGCCCTGGACAGGGTTCCGATACGCAGTATTTT. It encodes CASSPGQGSDTQYF. Based on the CDR3 plus reference TRBV5-1 and TRBJ2-3, the full variable domain is KAGVTQTPRYLIKTRGQQVTLSCSPISGHRSVSWYQQTPGQGLQFLFEYFSETQRNKGNFPGRFSGRQFSNSRSEMNVSTLELGDSALYLCASSPGQGSDTQYFGPGTRLTVL.